These 3 T cell receptor beta chains came from one sample sequenced in a study of OX40 agonist ivuxolimab in advanced cancers. Some clones are missing from TCRdb's copy, which holds only in-frame ones; the method was immunoSEQ multiplex PCR. Of tens of thousands of clones detected, roughly 89% appear once; the ten largest clones hold 0.55% to 0.75%. Here the sequenced sample was CD4+ or CD8+ T cells sorted from blood, taken in a trial of the OX40 agonist ivuxolimab. Receptor source: an adult with an advanced solid tumor such as melanoma, head and neck, liver or kidney cancer.

The V gene is TRBV6-1, the J gene TRBJ1-5, with TRBD1 matching over 8 bases. Unmatched junction bases numbered 13, after V lost 3 bases and J lost 3 bases. This CDR3 comprises 18 residues. Germline-derived CDR1 and CDR2 are MNHNS and SASEGT. The chain's CDR3 is CASSDGVPWTGYNQPQHF. CDR3 sequence (DNA): TGTGCCAGCAGTGACGGCGTGCCCTGGACAGGGTACAATCAGCCCCAGCATTTT.

The J gene is TRBJ1-3, the V gene TRBV6-1; no definite D call. The germline gives CDR1 MNHNS, CDR2 SASEGT. V was pared by 1 base and J by 2 bases, with 3 bases between. This CDR3 is 13 amino acids long. CDR3 nucleotide sequence: TGTGCCAGCAGTGAAGAACCTGGAAACACCATATATTTT. Translated: CASSEEPGNTIYF.

This clone was seen only once. The CDR3 loop is CAWNGISTGELFF. The CDR3 nucleotides read TGTGCCTGGAACGGGATTTCCACCGGGGAGCTGTTTTTT. The chain links TRBV30 to TRBJ2-2; possibly TRBD2 for D (5 bases). Germline CDR1 is GTSNPN and CDR2 is SVGIG (reference sequence). Trimming pared 4 bases from V and 4 bases from J, leaving 10 bases between. The CDR3 contains 13 residues.